Presented here are 19 T cell receptor beta chains from one specimen sequenced in a study of shared clonotypes between healthy human individuals. Using immunoSEQ multiplex PCR, the repertoire was profiled, and TCRdb retains in-frame clones only, with some absent. This repertoire shows 400,000 to 600,000 clones, roughly 79% found once; its top ten account for approximately 12%. The sample taken for sequencing was PBMCs. The receptors were gathered from a woman aged 40 to 50 in good health. Some clones in this sample may be carry-over from other donors' samples.

The chain recombines TRBV28 with TRBJ1-4; 8 positions match TRBD1. The CDR3 length is 19 residues. The J segment lost 7 bases and the V segment lost 2 bases, leaving 18 bases of the junction unmatched. Germline V CDR1 and CDR2: MDHEN, SYDVKM. Written as DNA, the CDR3 is TGTGCCAGCAGTTTACAGGGGGCGACTTATAGCACGCCCGGTGAAAAACTGTTTTTT. This encodes CASSLQGATYSTPGEKLFF.

This clone has just one count. The chain couples TRBV30 to TRBJ2-3; unclear D gene. Germline CDR1 reads GTSNPN; CDR2 reads SVGIG (reference sequence). There are 11 residues in the CDR3. The ends were cut back, 5 bases at V and 5 bases at J, with 8 bases in the middle. CDR3 amino acids: CAWDTGDTQYF. The CDR3 bases are TGTGCCTGGGACACGGGAGATACGCAGTATTTT.

This chain uses TRBV7-8 with TRBJ2-7, with 10 bases aligning to TRBD2. V shed 1 base, J shed 4 bases, and the junction held 7 bases outside the gene matches. Looked up from germline, CDR1 is SGHVS and CDR2 is FQNEAQ. The CDR3 sequence is 16 residues long. The CDR3 loop is CASSLGTSGAHYEQYF. The CDR3 DNA reads TGTGCCAGCAGCTTAGGGACTAGCGGAGCTCATTACGAGCAGTACTTC.

The V gene is TRBV7-7, the J gene TRBJ2-5, with TRBD2 matching 10 bases. Trimming removed 5 bases from V and 2 bases from J; junction bases left unmatched: 5. Germline V gene lookup returns CDR1 SSHAT and CDR2 FNYEAQ (reference sequence). There are 15 residues in the CDR3. CDR3 in DNA: TGTGCCAGCAGCGTACTAGCGGGACCTCAAGAGACCCAGTACTTC. It translates to CASSVLAGPQETQYF.

About this clone itself: At the DNA level, this CDR3 is encoded by other sequences in the same sample as well. The rearrangement uses TRBV18 and TRBJ2-5, with D tentatively TRBD2 (6 bases). There are 14 residues in the CDR3. Germline V lookup: CDR1 KGHSH, CDR2 LQKENI. V lost 3 bases and J 4 bases, leaving 12 bases between the germline ends. CDR3 sequence reads: CASSPPSGRETQYF. Here the CDR3 DNA reads TGTGCCAGCTCACCTCCCAGCGGGCGAGAGACCCAGTACTTC.

The chain couples TRBV5-4 to TRBJ2-1; TRBD2 agrees at 9 bases. V trimming: 3 bases; J trimming: 7 bases; junction bases outside the gene matches: 8. The CDR3 is 15 residues long. Germline V CDR1 and CDR2: SGHNT, YYREEE (reference sequence). CDR3 loop: CASSSNSGSGNEQFF. CDR3 sequence (DNA): TGTGCCAGCAGCTCAAATAGCGGGAGCGGGAATGAGCAGTTCTTC.

This clone was seen repeatedly, ten times or more. This chain links TRBV6-5 with TRBJ2-2; tentative D call: TRBD2 (6 bases). Germline V gives CDR1 MNHEY, CDR2 SVGAGI. V was shortened by 6 bases and J by 6 bases, with 11 bases between the two germline ends. There are 13 residues in the CDR3. The DNA of the CDR3 is TGTGCCAGCAGACACCGGAGGGCCGGGGAGCTGTTTTTT. Its translation is CASRHRRAGELFF.

This clone was seen more than once but under ten times. The genes are TRBV7-2 and TRBJ2-1, with D maybe TRBD1 (5 bases). CDR1 SGHTA and CDR2 FQGNSA come from the germline V gene. The CDR3 consists of 14 residues. V lost 0 bases and J lost 2, with 5 bases in between. The CDR3 DNA reads TGTGCCAGCAGCTTAGCGGGGCCCTACAATGAGCAGTTCTTC. It translates to CASSLAGPYNEQFF.

The CDR3 protein is CASSLEQGLEQYF. In DNA, the CDR3 is TGTGCCAGCAGCTTAGAACAGGGGCTCGAGCAGTACTTC. This chain joins TRBV11-3 and TRBJ2-7, with 7 nucleotides matching TRBD1. The CDR3 is 13 residues long. Unmatched junction bases numbered 2, after V lost 0 bases and J lost 6 bases. Germline V gives CDR1 SGHNT, CDR2 YENEEA.

The chain joins TRBV11-3 to TRBJ2-1, with TRBD2 identical over 7 bases. From germline, CDR1 is SGHNT and CDR2 YENEEA. V was clipped by 1 base and J by 4 bases; unmatched bases: 4. The CDR3 sequence is 15 residues long. CDR3 residues: CASSLGSGTYNEQFF. CDR3 bases: TGTGCCAGCAGCTTAGGGAGCGGGACTTACAATGAGCAGTTCTTC.

The chain links TRBV12-5 to TRBJ1-1; no reliable D call. V shed 7 bases and J shed 1 base, with 19 bases lying between them. The length of the CDR3 is 16 residues. Germline values: CDR1 LGHNT, CDR2 FRNRAP. Here the CDR3 DNA reads TGTGCTAGTGTCCCCCACGGACGAACCACGAACACTGAAGCTTTCTTT. It translates to CASVPHGRTTNTEAFF.

The chain recombines TRBV28 with TRBJ1-5; D is undetermined. Trimming took 3 bases from V and 9 from J, leaving 18 bases between them. Germline V gene data show CDR1 as MDHEN and CDR2 as SYDVKM. This CDR3 is 15 amino acids long. The CDR3 region has the DNA TGTGCCAGCAGTTTGGGGTCAGTCGGCGGAGGGCCCCAGCATTTT. Protein sequence: CASSLGSVGGGPQHF.

V usage is TRBV29-1 and J usage is TRBJ1-2; TRBD1 aligns across 8 bases. With 7 bases clipped from V and 4 bases from J, the junction kept 11 bases outside the gene matches. CDR1 and CDR2 from the germline V gene are SQVTM and ANQGSEA. The CDR3 extends over 14 amino acids. The CDR3 region is CSGGQGSWGYGYTF. The CDR3 nucleotides are TGCAGCGGAGGACAGGGAAGTTGGGGCTATGGCTACACCTTC.

V and J are TRBV6-5 and TRBJ2-5; D perhaps matches TRBD1 (5 bases). Trimming took off 7 bases at V and 3 bases at J, with 12 bases between the two ends. The germline CDR1 and CDR2 sequences are MNHEY and SVGAGI. The CDR3 length is 13 residues. CDR3 sequence reads: CASTKGRKETQYF. The CDR3 DNA is TGTGCCAGCACCAAGGGGCGAAAAGAGACCCAGTACTTC.

The chain carries TRBV19 and TRBJ2-5; possibly TRBD1 for D (6 bases). The germline V and J ends were trimmed by 3 bases and 2 bases, with 10 bases remaining between them. From germline, CDR1 is LNHDA and CDR2 SQIVND (reference sequence). The CDR3 is made up of 14 amino acids. CDR3 bases: TGTGCCAGTAGTATCACAGGGTGGCAAGAGACCCAGTACTTC. Encoded protein: CASSITGWQETQYF.

CDR3 region: CASSLAATSGEETQYF. The CDR3, as DNA: TGTGCCAGCAGCTTAGCAGCTACTAGCGGAGAAGAGACCCAGTACTTC. This chain uses TRBV7-9 with TRBJ2-5; 8 nucleotides align to TRBD2. J lost 3 bases, V lost 0 bases, and 6 bases had no gene match. CDR1 SEHNR and CDR2 FQNEAQ come from the germline V gene (reference sequence). CDR3 length equals 16 residues. The full variable domain, in which reference TRBV7-9 and TRBJ2-5 provide the parts outside the CDR3, is DTGVSQNPRHKITKRGQNVTFRCDPISEHNRLYWYRQTLGQGPEFLTYFQNEAQLEKSRLLSDRFSAERPKGSFSTLEIQRTEQGDSAMYLCASSLAATSGEETQYFGPGTRLLVL.

The V and J genes are TRBV28 and TRBJ2-4; no definite D call. The CDR3 contains 16 residues. The germline V and J ends were trimmed by 0 bases and 8 bases, with 17 bases remaining between them. The germline gives CDR1 MDHEN, CDR2 SYDVKM. The CDR3 loop is CASSLWSGTALDIQYF. The DNA of the CDR3 is TGTGCCAGCAGTTTATGGTCCGGCACCGCCTTAGACATTCAGTACTTC.

The gene calls are TRBV14 and TRBJ2-2; D is uncertain. Germline V gene data show CDR1 as SGHDN and CDR2 as FVKESK. This CDR3 comprises 14 residues. Deletions cut 6 bases from V and 1 base from J, with 9 bases between. CDR3 in amino acids: CASRVAGNTGELFF. Here the CDR3 DNA reads TGTGCCAGCAGGGTGGCAGGGAACACCGGGGAGCTGTTTTTT.

Worth noting for this clone: The same CDR3 also results from other DNA sequences found in this sample. The rearrangement links TRBV7-9 to TRBJ2-3; D might be TRBD1 (5 bases). The CDR3 sequence is 14 residues long. CDR1 and CDR2 (germline): SEHNR, FQNEAQ (reference sequence). V lost 0 bases, J lost 1 base, and 5 bases lay in between. CDR3 DNA sequence: TGTGCCAGCAGCTTAGCAGGGGGCACAGATACGCAGTATTTT. The encoded protein is CASSLAGGTDTQYF.